The source of this T cell receptor beta chain is a study of OX40 agonist ivuxolimab in advanced cancers. Clones were read by immunoSEQ multiplex PCR, and TCRdb kept only the in-frame ones, dropping some. The table has more than 50,000 clones, about 94% seen once. The CDR3 is 15 amino acids. V shed 3 bases, J shed 1 base, and the junction held 5 bases outside the gene matches. The germline V gene encodes CDR1 LGHNA and CDR2 YNFKEQ. The chain employs TRBV4-2 and TRBJ1-1; TRBD1 matches 7 bases. The TCR sequence derives from an adult with an advanced solid tumor such as melanoma, head and neck, liver or kidney cancer. Sequences were derived from CD4+ or CD8+ T cells sorted from blood, sampled in a trial of the OX40 agonist ivuxolimab. The CDR3 loop reads CASSHTRTGNTEAFF. CDR3 DNA sequence: TGTGCCAGCAGCCATACCCGGACAGGGAACACTGAAGCTTTCTTT.